This TCR beta chain was obtained from a study of blood T cell repertoires in COVID-19 (dated by TCRdb to the early 2020s). For the study in its entirety: The collaborator samples originated in the United States, Italy and Spain and spanned the acute and convalescent phases of COVID-19. The prospective study material was composed of cDNA or gDNA derived from T cells, B-cell-depleted T cells, or PBMCs. The dataset comprised deeply sampled blood TCRbeta repertoires from subjects exposed to, actively infected with, or recovered from COVID-19. The repertoires were released in a freely available public database intended as a resource for research on the immune response to SARS-CoV-2. Samples were obtained from the ongoing ImmuneRACE study (first 160 participants) and from approximately 1,200 subjects provided by 6 global collaborators. The sample metadata nearly always contained a de-identified subject ID, COVID-19 status, age in years and sex. Where available, HLA class I and class II types were obtained from metadata supplied by the sample provider rather than from assay-based typing.

Via the germline V gene, CDR1 is WSHSY and CDR2 SAAADI. V is pared back by 6 bases and J by 12 bases, with 15 bases lying between the germline termini. The CDR3 contains 11 residues, cysteine and phenylalanine counted. Only the CDR3 part of the read is kept: 33 bases, read in frame from the first base. TCRbeta CDR3 regions were amplified from genomic DNA by means of the immunoSEQ Assay, a bias-controlled multiplex PCR. The source study handled its data this way. Nucleated cell counts per sample were estimated from amplification of reference gene primers within the assay. To quantify the absolute abundance of each unique TCRbeta CDR3 rearrangement, sequence reads were collapsed and filtered. For each sample, productive Simpson clonality was calculated as the square root of Simpson's diversity index across productive rearrangements. What TCRdb holds here is the immuneACCESS table cut down to in-frame rearrangements. Part of the clones is not present; checked against another copy, under half of the missing clones reflect an unresolved V gene, and the others are unexplained. V, J and clone size were drawn from that table, and D and trimming were deduced from the DNA. A total of approximately 130,000 clones appear in this sample, roughly four fifths of them only once. The ten largest account for about 10% of the sample.

The collaborating institutions used their own protocols to collect whole blood in K2EDTA tubes. For TCRbeta analysis, collaborators shipped samples in one of three forms: frozen whole blood, isolated PBMCs, or DNA extracted from either of those sample types. As to this clone: Its recognized antigen is unknown. No base qualities exist here, and no much larger clone lies one base off it.

General study outcomes and caveats: The quantity of clinical and demographic metadata differed by source and by participant and was supplied without curation.

The sequence was obtained from a human donor in a cohort sampled during active COVID-19. This sequence uses TRBV10-2 and TRBJ2-7, with TRBD1 perhaps the D gene, on 6 matching bases. The sequenced sample consisted of peripheral blood. The CDR3 reads CASRQGSGRYF. The bases read TGCGCCAGCAGGCAGGGGTCGGGGCGGTACTTC.